The rows below give T cell receptor beta chains drawn from one sample of a study of T cell responses to AZD1222 COVID-19 vaccine. Sequencing was performed with immunoSEQ multiplex PCR; in TCRdb, only in-frame clones are kept and a portion is missing. The table lists about 130,000 clones, 85% to 90% of them singletons. Sequencing was performed on peripheral blood, taken on day 0 of AZD1222 vaccination. These TCRs come from an adult in good health. CDR3s include the opening cysteine and the closing phenylalanine or tryptophan. A D gene is named only where the DNA matches it firmly. Some rows have no size entry. The others give once, few or many, or a class for an expanded clone.

v_call: TRBV2
j_call: TRBJ2-6
d_call: .
clone_size: .
cdr3_aa: CASSADPSGANVLTF
cdr3_nt: TGTGCCAGCAGTGCGGATCCTTCTGGGGCCAACGTCCTGACTTTC

v_call: TRBV2
j_call: TRBJ1-1
d_call: TRBD1
clone_size: .
cdr3_aa: CASTYTGGGTEAFF
cdr3_nt: TGTGCCAGCACCTATACAGGGGGCGGGACTGAAGCTTTCTTT

v_call: TRBV30
j_call: TRBJ1-2
d_call: TRBD1
clone_size: .
cdr3_aa: CASKGQNYGYTF
cdr3_nt: TGTGCCTCAAAGGGACAGAACTATGGCTACACCTTC

v_call: TRBV11-2
j_call: TRBJ1-2
d_call: .
clone_size: .
cdr3_aa: CASSLARTPEWDYGYTF
cdr3_nt: TGTGCCAGCAGCTTAGCGCGGACACCGGAATGGGACTATGGCTACACCTTC

v_call: TRBV27
j_call: TRBJ1-5
d_call: .
clone_size: .
cdr3_aa: CASRLKGGAQPQHF
cdr3_nt: TGTGCCAGCAGACTAAAGGGGGGGGCTCAGCCCCAGCATTTT

v_call: TRBV30
j_call: TRBJ1-2
d_call: .
clone_size: .
cdr3_aa: CAWTGGYGYTF
cdr3_nt: TGTGCCTGGACAGGTGGCTATGGCTACACCTTC

v_call: TRBV6-4
j_call: TRBJ1-4
d_call: TRBD1
clone_size: .
cdr3_aa: CASSDSGTGGEKLFF
cdr3_nt: TGTGCCAGCAGTGACTCCGGGACAGGGGGTGAAAAACTGTTTTTT

v_call: TRBV5-6
j_call: TRBJ1-1
d_call: TRBD1
clone_size: once
cdr3_aa: CASSFGTDTEAFF
cdr3_nt: TGTGCCAGCAGCTTTGGGACAGACACTGAAGCTTTCTTT

v_call: TRBV28
j_call: TRBJ1-5
d_call: .
clone_size: .
cdr3_aa: CASSMVVYNQPQHF
cdr3_nt: TGTGCCAGCAGTATGGTAGTATACAATCAGCCCCAGCATTTT

v_call: TRBV7-3
j_call: TRBJ2-1
d_call: .
clone_size: .
cdr3_aa: CASSLGRKGFF
cdr3_nt: TGTGCCAGCAGCTTAGGGCGAAAGGGGTTCTTC

v_call: TRBV4-1
j_call: TRBJ2-7
d_call: .
clone_size: .
cdr3_aa: CASSQAPDRPTYEQYF
cdr3_nt: TGCGCCAGCAGCCAAGCTCCCGACCGTCCCACCTACGAGCAGTACTTC

v_call: TRBV11-2
j_call: TRBJ2-7
d_call: TRBD2
clone_size: .
cdr3_aa: CASSLGTSWGAYEQYF
cdr3_nt: TGTGCCAGCAGCTTGGGGACTAGCTGGGGGGCCTACGAGCAGTACTTC

v_call: TRBV9
j_call: TRBJ1-5
d_call: .
clone_size: .
cdr3_aa: CASSVNGISNQPQHF
cdr3_nt: TGTGCCAGCAGCGTAAATGGGATTAGCAATCAGCCCCAGCATTTT

v_call: TRBV2
j_call: TRBJ1-5
d_call: .
clone_size: .
cdr3_aa: CASRGRYQPQHF
cdr3_nt: TGTGCCAGCAGAGGACGGTATCAGCCCCAGCATTTT

v_call: TRBV9
j_call: TRBJ2-1
d_call: .
clone_size: .
cdr3_aa: CASSVDEGRNEQFF
cdr3_nt: TGTGCCAGCAGCGTAGATGAGGGGCGGAATGAGCAGTTCTTC

v_call: TRBV3-1/TRBV3-2
j_call: TRBJ1-5
d_call: .
clone_size: .
cdr3_aa: CASSQGGLHRHF
cdr3_nt: TGTGCCAGCAGCCAAGGGGGACTTCACAGACATTTT

v_call: TRBV6-5
j_call: TRBJ1-1
d_call: .
clone_size: .
cdr3_aa: CASSLLLANTEAFF
cdr3_nt: TGTGCCAGCAGTTTACTCCTAGCGAACACTGAAGCTTTCTTT

v_call: TRBV6-5
j_call: TRBJ2-3
d_call: TRBD2
clone_size: .
cdr3_aa: CASIVLAGSTDTQYF
cdr3_nt: TGTGCCAGCATAGTACTAGCGGGTAGTACAGATACGCAGTATTTT

v_call: TRBV10-3
j_call: TRBJ1-5
d_call: TRBD1
clone_size: once
cdr3_aa: CAISEDRDNQPQHF
cdr3_nt: TGTGCCATCAGTGAGGACAGGGACAATCAGCCCCAGCATTTT

v_call: TRBV28
j_call: TRBJ2-1
d_call: TRBD1
clone_size: .
cdr3_aa: CASRLDRGYNEQFF
cdr3_nt: TGTGCCAGCAGGTTGGACAGGGGATACAATGAGCAGTTCTTC

v_call: TRBV28
j_call: TRBJ2-1
d_call: .
clone_size: .
cdr3_aa: CAGVGDPHNEQFF
cdr3_nt: TGTGCCGGAGTAGGGGATCCCCACAATGAGCAGTTCTTC

v_call: TRBV10-3
j_call: TRBJ1-1
d_call: .
clone_size: .
cdr3_aa: CAISMTALNTEAFF
cdr3_nt: TGTGCCATCAGTATGACGGCACTGAACACTGAAGCTTTCTTT

v_call: TRBV4-2
j_call: TRBJ1-1
d_call: TRBD1
clone_size: .
cdr3_aa: CAFGGQGRWGQNTEAFF
cdr3_nt: TGTGCCTTCGGGGGACAGGGACGCTGGGGCCAGAACACTGAAGCTTTCTTT

v_call: TRBV6-5
j_call: TRBJ2-2
d_call: .
clone_size: .
cdr3_aa: CASSPGPNTGELFF
cdr3_nt: TGTGCCAGCAGCCCGGGACCGAACACCGGGGAGCTGTTTTTT

v_call: TRBV4-2
j_call: TRBJ2-1
d_call: TRBD1
clone_size: few
cdr3_aa: CASSQVLGTDSYNEQFF
cdr3_nt: TGTGCCAGCAGCCAAGTGCTGGGGACAGACTCCTACAATGAGCAGTTCTTC

v_call: TRBV7-9
j_call: TRBJ1-4
d_call: .
clone_size: .
cdr3_aa: CASSLPRDGATNEKLFF
cdr3_nt: TGTGCCAGCAGCTTACCCAGGGACGGTGCAACTAATGAAAAACTGTTTTTT

v_call: TRBV7-2
j_call: TRBJ1-2
d_call: .
clone_size: .
cdr3_aa: CASSLVLFGSDRGYTF
cdr3_nt: TGTGCCAGCAGCTTAGTTCTGTTCGGGTCGGATCGTGGCTACACCTTC

v_call: TRBV12-5
j_call: TRBJ1-2
d_call: .
clone_size: .
cdr3_aa: CASGVFKTGIYGYTF
cdr3_nt: TGTGCTAGTGGCGTTTTCAAAACAGGGATCTATGGCTACACCTTC

v_call: TRBV5-1
j_call: TRBJ1-1
d_call: .
clone_size: .
cdr3_aa: CASSSWGGGSVSTEAFF
cdr3_nt: TGCGCCAGCAGCTCGTGGGGAGGGGGGAGCGTGAGCACTGAAGCTTTCTTT

v_call: TRBV6-5
j_call: TRBJ1-4
d_call: .
clone_size: .
cdr3_aa: CASTAGQLLNEKLFF
cdr3_nt: TGTGCCAGCACCGCCGGACAGTTACTTAATGAAAAACTGTTTTTT

v_call: TRBV19
j_call: TRBJ1-2
d_call: .
clone_size: once
cdr3_aa: CASSSPAGAYYGYTF
cdr3_nt: TGTGCCAGTAGTTCTCCGGCAGGGGCTTACTATGGCTACACCTTC

v_call: TRBV4-3
j_call: TRBJ1-3
d_call: .
clone_size: .
cdr3_aa: CASSQEGSGNTIYF
cdr3_nt: TGCGCCAGCAGCCAGGAGGGCTCTGGAAACACCATATATTTT

v_call: TRBV9
j_call: TRBJ2-7
d_call: .
clone_size: .
cdr3_aa: CASSVVGDSSYEQYF
cdr3_nt: TGTGCCAGCAGCGTAGTAGGGGATTCCTCCTACGAGCAGTACTTC

v_call: TRBV12-5
j_call: TRBJ1-6
d_call: .
clone_size: .
cdr3_aa: CASSLAPSSGKNSPLHF
cdr3_nt: TGTGCTAGTAGTTTGGCCCCTTCCAGTGGAAAAAATTCACCCCTCCACTTT

v_call: TRBV7-9
j_call: TRBJ2-1
d_call: TRBD1
clone_size: once
cdr3_aa: CASSTTGGNEQFF
cdr3_nt: TGTGCCAGCAGCACGACAGGGGGCAATGAGCAGTTCTTC

v_call: TRBV6-5
j_call: TRBJ1-2
d_call: .
clone_size: .
cdr3_aa: CASSSRGGGYTF
cdr3_nt: TGTGCCAGCAGTAGCAGGGGAGGTGGCTACACCTTC

v_call: TRBV28
j_call: TRBJ2-3
d_call: TRBD1
clone_size: .
cdr3_aa: CASSSTGGGADTQYF
cdr3_nt: TGTGCCAGCAGTTCTACAGGGGGCGGCGCAGATACGCAGTATTTT

v_call: TRBV11-1
j_call: TRBJ2-5
d_call: .
clone_size: .
cdr3_aa: CASSLDQGRQETQYF
cdr3_nt: TGTGCCAGCAGCCTGGACCAGGGAAGACAAGAGACCCAGTACTTC

v_call: TRBV6-1
j_call: TRBJ1-2
d_call: .
clone_size: .
cdr3_aa: CASSGQGVAGGGGGYTF
cdr3_nt: TGTGCCAGCAGTGGTCAAGGGGTGGCTGGCGGAGGCGGAGGCTACACCTTC

v_call: TRBV7-8
j_call: TRBJ1-4
d_call: TRBD1
clone_size: .
cdr3_aa: CASSLQDRATNEKLFF
cdr3_nt: TGTGCCAGCAGCTTACAGGACAGGGCAACTAATGAAAAACTGTTTTTT

v_call: TRBV9
j_call: TRBJ1-2
d_call: .
clone_size: .
cdr3_aa: CASSVEGAGFYGYTF
cdr3_nt: TGTGCCAGCAGCGTAGAAGGGGCTGGGTTCTATGGCTACACCTTC

v_call: TRBV27
j_call: TRBJ1-4
d_call: TRBD1
clone_size: .
cdr3_aa: CASSRVQGAGHEKLFF
cdr3_nt: TGTGCCAGCAGTCGGGTTCAGGGGGCGGGTCATGAAAAACTGTTTTTT

v_call: TRBV15
j_call: TRBJ1-1
d_call: .
clone_size: .
cdr3_aa: CATSRESRVVTEAFF
cdr3_nt: TGTGCCACCAGCAGAGAGAGCAGGGTAGTAACTGAAGCTTTCTTT

v_call: TRBV19
j_call: TRBJ1-2
d_call: .
clone_size: once
cdr3_aa: CAISKNQGSGYTF
cdr3_nt: TGTGCCATTTCGAAGAACCAGGGGTCGGGCTACACCTTC

v_call: TRBV19
j_call: TRBJ2-1
d_call: TRBD2
clone_size: .
cdr3_aa: CASSIGSGGAQYNEQFF
cdr3_nt: TGTGCCAGTAGTATAGGTAGCGGGGGGGCTCAATACAATGAGCAGTTCTTC